The T cell receptor (beta chain) described here comes from a study of T cell repertoires in cytomegalovirus infection. Study-level background: The public TCR beta signatures pointed to both CMV infection and matching HLA type. Study results and limitations: Clonotype analysis showed dominance of the ex vivo response by HLA-C-restricted CMV-specific TCR beta clonotypes.

As concerns this clonotype: Its target is unknown.

This CDR3 spans 11 amino acids. Between the trimmed V and J ends, which lost 6 bases and 14 bases, there was a span of 13 bases. A single record per CDR3 protein comes from TCRdb applying MiXCR to the reads. The data show around 360,000 distinct CDR3 sequences, about a third seen once. This TCR derives from a human donor in good health (CMV status not recorded). Some clones in this sample may be carry-over from other donors' samples. The V call is TRBV12-3 or TRBV12-4, the J call TRBJ1-4; D remains unclear. This sample comprised cultured PBMCs, obtained from culture after CMV antigen stimulation. The chain's CDR3 is CASSLTDRLFF. The CDR3 coding sequence is TGTGCCAGCAGCCTGACGGACCGCCTGTTTTTT.